A selection of T cell receptor beta chains follows, all from one sample in a study of early T cells in non-severe SARS-CoV-2 infection. Using its own MiXCR run on the 5' RACE reads, TCRdb lists one record per CDR3 protein. Of some 89,000 distinct CDR3 sequences in the sample, about 11% were seen once. The input for sequencing was whole blood, taken at baseline. These receptors were obtained from an adult who was a healthcare worker with PCR-confirmed SARS-CoV-2 infection or an uninfected control (not recorded which). The conserved cysteine and the conserved F or W are not part of the CDR3 here. The D gene is left open where the match is weak. The size entry is marked missing in some rows and otherwise reads once, few, many or a size class.

>TRBJ2-3|many|TRBV20-1|.
SADWYITDTQY
>TRBJ2-1|.|TRBV24-1|.
ATSDPLTAFGDEQF
>TRBJ2-3|many|TRBV14|.
ASSQPSGRDTQY
>TRBJ1-2|.|TRBV6-2/TRBV6-3|TRBD1
ASSYSMTGTGGYT
>TRBJ1-6|many|TRBV5-1|.
ASSLARTDNSPLH
>TRBJ1-1|.|TRBV7-2|TRBD1
ASSQSDRGLPEAF
>TRBJ1-1|few|TRBV7-9|.
ASSQARHPHTEAF
>TRBJ1-5|.|TRBV20-1|.
SARVQEYSNQPQH
>TRBJ2-5|few|TRBV3-1|TRBD2
ASRGLAGAGETQY
>TRBJ2-1|few|TRBV19|TRBD2
ASSYGLVNEQF
>TRBJ2-1|many|TRBV20-1|TRBD1
SAEGQGWSEQF
>TRBJ2-7|few|TRBV20-1|.
SARDTGSTIEQY
>TRBJ2-1|.|TRBV7-9|TRBD1
ASSLPDRNNEQF
>TRBJ1-1|.|TRBV12-3/TRBV12-4|.
ASSGTRAF
>TRBJ1-1|few|TRBV7-9|.
ASSLGTETEAF
>TRBJ2-7|once|TRBV28|TRBD2
ASGSSGRANDEQY
>TRBJ2-3|.|TRBV27|TRBD2
ASSALRGSGRRDTQY
>TRBJ1-1|few|TRBV11-2|TRBD1
ASSPLGTGNTEAF
>TRBJ2-3|many|TRBV19|.
ASSIGQGIHTQY
>TRBJ1-1|many|TRBV5-6|TRBD1
ASSLSSGGAGTEAF
>TRBJ2-3|.|TRBV2|.
ASSERMSDTDTQY
>TRBJ2-2|many|TRBV6-1|.
ASSVWLAANTGELF
>TRBJ2-3|.|TRBV30|TRBD2
AWHSGSGRSDTQY
>TRBJ2-1|.|TRBV19|.
ASRPLSEGNEQF
>TRBJ2-3|.|TRBV20-1|.
SARDQQGTDTQY
>TRBJ2-7|few|TRBV7-2|.
ASSLGGTSYEQY
>TRBJ1-6|.|TRBV19|TRBD1
ASSPQGAGASPLH
>TRBJ1-1|few|TRBV14|.
ASSYFHVGYTEAF
>TRBJ2-1|many|TRBV7-9|TRBD2
ASSLVKGLAGKYNEQF